The entry below describes one T cell receptor (beta chain). The clone's antigen remains unknown. Nothing much larger sits one base from this clone, and base qualities are not available. The donors were healthy, HIV-negative adults who had no recently reported acute infections or vaccinations. Every donor was a Caucasian adult living in Nashville, Tennessee, USA. CD8 memory samples combined magnetically selected CD45RO+ cells with CCR7-negative CD45RA+ effector memory (TemRA) cells. Blood was obtained by leukapheresis, after which PBMCs were separated by Ficoll-Histopaque density gradient centrifugation and cryopreserved in liquid nitrogen vapor phase. Analytical flow cytometry was used to check the purity and quantity of each magnetically sorted T cell population. Genomic DNA was isolated from each sorted fraction and quantified by UV absorbance on a Nanodrop 2000c. These data originate in a study of shared clonotypes between healthy human individuals (dated by TCRdb to 2018 to 2020). Study-wide context: Three men and a couple of women, aged 18 to 49 years, made up the cohort. The study deeply sequenced blood TCR repertoires of 5 or 6 healthy adults to estimate repertoire size and the extent of clonotype sharing between individuals. To increase sequencing depth and limit assay-specific biases, different laboratories used diverse techniques to prepare libraries and sequence TCR repertoires. Per donor, three plates each were used for CD4 naive and CD4 memory, two for CD8 naive, and one for CD8 memory. Per donor, leukapheresis produced somewhere between about 0.94 and 9 billion PBMCs.

The investigation overall reported the following: Around 5.4% of naive CD4, around 3.6% of naive CD8, about 2.5% of memory CD4, and approximately 0.4% of memory CD8 clonotypes were shared across several donors. Based on pairwise subsampling, the degree of clonotype sharing among donors was expected to be affected by sequencing depth. Estimated clonotype richness was generally larger for naive than for memory subsets. Even with the large sequencing depth, rarefaction of the sorted-subset datasets indicated that sequencing was incomplete. Only blood was sampled, and tissue TCR repertoires likely differ from those in blood. Compared with non-shared clonotypes, clonotypes shared by all four sorted-subset donors had higher generation probabilities. The genetic and exposure-history diversity represented was limited by the small number of donors.

TCR CDR3 regions were amplified from genomic DNA by multiplex PCR using the deep immunoSEQ assay. For each cell subset, the extracted genomic DNA was distributed evenly across all wells of several immunoSEQ 96-well plates, and each plate served as one replicate. For sorted subsets, roughly 200 ng of genomic DNA, equivalent to roughly 30,000 T cell genomes, went into each replicate PCR. Purified libraries were measured with a Qubit 3.0 fluorometer, size-checked on a Bioanalyzer 2100, and measured again with the KAPA Library Quantification kit. Each immunoSEQ 96-well plate was sequenced on its own single-read 150-cycle Illumina NextSeq 550 flow cell. Under the source paper's analysis protocol: Because the immunoSEQ output held only junctional sequences and lacked quality scores, the filtering could not match the filtering applied to full-length reads. Sequences were annotated with PyIR, a Python wrapper for IgBLAST v1.9, and V/J genes and CDR3 were assigned using IMGT germline references. Reads were filtered out if the reads had weak V/J assignments (E-value above 1e-6), no CDR3, stop codons, out-of-frame junctions, or ambiguous translated residues. V3J clonotypes were defined by identical inferred V gene, J gene, and CDR3 amino acid sequence. The percentage overlap between two repertoires was calculated by dividing the number of shared unique clonotypes by the size of the smaller repertoire. Repertoire richness was assessed with RTK rarefaction, the Chao1 estimator, and Recon v2.1 estimates of unobserved clonotypes. OLGA was used to compute generation probabilities for all TCRbeta clonotypes that the gDNA method yielded from several donors. As stored in TCRdb, this immuneACCESS dataset retains in-frame rearrangements with V and J assigned. A fraction of the clones does not appear; measured against another copy, unresolved V genes explain less than half of the discrepancy, and the remainder lacks a known reason. V and J calls plus clone size are reproduced from that table; the DNA served to infer D and trimming. In all, the sample holds over 300,000 clones, and roughly 91% of those were seen once. The ten largest clones take up under 20% of the sample.

From its cysteine to its phenylalanine, the CDR3 spans 18 amino acids. Only CDR3 DNA remains: 54 bases, in frame from the first base. Relative to germline, V is missing 3 bases and J is missing 0 bases, with 11 bases of the junction outside any gene match. Reading the germline V gene gives CDR1 MDHEN and CDR2 SYDVKM. The sample comprised memory CD8+ T cells sorted from blood. The sample's cell subset or site label, in plain terms: CD45RO+ cells pooled with CCR7-negative TemRA cells. This sequence was found in a man aged 18 to 29 in good health. The sequence joins TRBV28 to TRBJ2-5, and TRBD2 matches 9 of the central bases. The bases are TGTGCCAGCAGTTTCGGGGGTTCTGGACTAGCGAACCAAGAGACCCAGTACTTC. Its protein is CASSFGGSGLANQETQYF.